Below, one TCR beta chain is given with its context. The antigen is unknown. Patients included in sequencing had previously demonstrated CD8+CD57+ cell expansion by flow cytometry. Profiling of TCR beta VDJ combinations and CDR3 sequences used genomic DNA as template. TCRdb recomputed calls from the reads with MiXCR, one row per CDR3 protein. The repertoire holds 450,000 to 550,000 distinct CDR3 sequences, with roughly a third as singletons. The V gene lost 0 bases and the J gene lost 1 base, with 12 bases spanning the gap. In germline, CDR1 is KGHSH, CDR2 LQKENI. CDR3 length: 16 residues. The data derive from a study of CD8+CD57+ T cells in acquired aplastic anemia. The study's findings and limits: Patients and controls shared twenty-nine CD8+ CDR3 sequences, which appeared highly expressed in patients and within their immunodominant clones.

Material: sorted CD4+, CD8+, or CD8+CD57+ T cells (not recorded which) from PBMCs. The TCR originated in a human donor with aplastic anemia. The chain joins TRBV18 to TRBJ1-2; a possible D gene is TRBD1 (5 bases). The DNA for the CDR3 is TGTGCCAGCTCACCACCGGGGCAGAGCCTTAACTATGGCTACACCTTC. It translates to CASSPPGQSLNYGYTF.